This TCR beta chain emerged from a study of CD8+CD57+ T cells in acquired aplastic anemia. TCR beta VDJ and CDR3 profiles were obtained from a genomic DNA template. Using its own MiXCR run on the reads, TCRdb lists one record per CDR3 protein. Of some 200,000 distinct CDR3 sequences in the sample, less than 60% were seen once. Study results and caveats: Patients and controls shared 25 to 35 CD8+ CDR3 sequences, highly expressed in patients.

Trimming stripped 4 bases from V and 1 base from J, with 14 bases between. CDR1 and CDR2 from the germline V gene are DFQATT and SNEGSKA (reference sequence). The CDR3 is made up of 16 amino acids. On this clonotype itself: Its target is not known.

Patients chosen for sequencing had CD8+CD57+ cells that had expanded, as shown by flow cytometry. Patients uniformly had severe acquired aplastic anemia. Sequencing was carried out using sorted CD4+, CD8+, or CD8+CD57+ T cells (not recorded which) from PBMCs. This TCR came from a human donor with aplastic anemia. V and J are TRBV20-1 and TRBJ1-6; maybe TRBD1 (6 bases). As DNA, the CDR3 is TGCAGTGCTAACAGGGACTTAGGTTCCTATAATTCACCCCTCCACTTT. It encodes CSANRDLGSYNSPLHF.